This TCR beta chain was sequenced for a study of T cell responses to AZD1222 COVID-19 vaccine. Study-level results: Repertoire sampling occurred only after the peak T cell response.

The protocol was immunoSEQ multiplex PCR, while the TCRdb copy is restricted to in-frame clones and leaves out a portion. Of about 45,000 clones listed, just under 80% are singletons. With respect to this clone: Its target is not known.

CDR3 length: 11 amino acids. With 6 bases removed from V and 8 bases from J, the gap between germline ends came to 8 bases. Germline lookup yields CDR1 MNHEY and CDR2 SVGAGI. This sequence was found in an adult who received the MenACWY meningococcal vaccine as a control. The chain uses TRBV6-5 and TRBJ2-1; no reliable D call. The source was peripheral blood, collected 28 days after the second dose of the MenACWY control vaccine. The CDR3 spells CASRKVDEQFF. The CDR3, as DNA: TGTGCCAGCAGGAAGGTGGATGAGCAGTTCTTC.